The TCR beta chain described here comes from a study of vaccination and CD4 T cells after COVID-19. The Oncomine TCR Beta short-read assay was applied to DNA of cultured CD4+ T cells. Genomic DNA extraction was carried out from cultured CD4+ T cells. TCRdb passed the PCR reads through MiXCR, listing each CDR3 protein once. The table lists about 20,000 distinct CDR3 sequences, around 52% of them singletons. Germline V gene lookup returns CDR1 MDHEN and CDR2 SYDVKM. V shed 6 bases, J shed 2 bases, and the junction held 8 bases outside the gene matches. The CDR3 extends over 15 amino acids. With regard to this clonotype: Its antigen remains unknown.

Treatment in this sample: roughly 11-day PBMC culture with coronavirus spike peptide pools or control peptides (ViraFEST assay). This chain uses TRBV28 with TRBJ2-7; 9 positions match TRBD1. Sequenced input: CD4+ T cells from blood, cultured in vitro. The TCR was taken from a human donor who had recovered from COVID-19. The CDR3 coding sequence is TGTGCCAGCAGAGGACAGGGGCTATATCCCTACGAGCAGTACTTC. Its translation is CASRGQGLYPYEQYF.